The 30 T cell receptor beta chains reported below all come from one sample, sequenced in a study of CD8 T cells in Susac syndrome. The authors reverse transcribed about 0.5 to 1 ug RNA with random hexamers. TCRdb itself ran the immunoSEQ multiplex PCR reads through MiXCR, one entry per CDR3 protein. The sample lists some 190,000 distinct CDR3 sequences, 90% to 95% occurring once. The sample taken for sequencing was CD4+ T cells from PBMCs. Receptors originate from a human donor in good health.

This sequence joins TRBV19 and TRBJ1-4, with D unclear. The V end lost 3 bases, the J end lost 5 bases, and 1 base lay between the germline ends. The CDR3 is 11 residues long. Germline V gene sequence: CDR1 LNHDA, CDR2 SQIVND (reference sequence). The CDR3 loop reads CASSINEKLFF. DNA for the CDR3: TGTGCCAGTAGTATCAATGAAAAACTGTTTTTT.

This sequence joins TRBV27 and TRBJ1-1; 9 bases fit TRBD1. V lost 5 bases, J lost 9 bases, and 13 bases stayed unmatched. CDR1 and CDR2 from the germline V gene are MNHEY and SMNVEV (reference sequence). The CDR3 contains 15 residues. The CDR3 DNA follows: TGTGCCAGCAGTCTCCAATTGAGGGACAGGGCCAAAGCTTTCTTT. It encodes CASSLQLRDRAKAFF.

The chain employs TRBV27 and TRBJ2-7; 8 bases match TRBD1. The CDR3 loop spans 13 amino acids. Germline V lookup: CDR1 MNHEY, CDR2 SMNVEV (reference sequence). Trimming removed 6 bases from V and 3 bases from J; junction bases left unmatched: 4. CDR3 loop: CASRRQGYYEQYF. The CDR3 DNA sequence: TGTGCCAGCAGGCGACAGGGGTACTACGAGCAGTACTTC.

The chain carries TRBV5-1 and TRBJ2-1, with a possible D match to TRBD2 (5 bases). CDR3 length: 15 amino acids. Between the trimmed V and J ends, which lost 2 bases and 6 bases, there was a span of 15 bases. The germline gives CDR1 SGHRS, CDR2 YFSETQ. The CDR3, as DNA: TGCGCCAGCAGCTTATCGATTAGCGCTCCCAATGAGCAGTTCTTC. Translation gives CASSLSISAPNEQFF.

The CDR3 region has the DNA TGTGCCAGCAGCTTAGTGGGGCAGGATAACAATGAGCAGTTCTTC. It encodes CASSLVGQDNNEQFF. The chain combines TRBV7-2 with TRBJ2-1, with D maybe TRBD1 (5 bases). Germline CDR1 reads SGHTA; CDR2 reads FQGNSA. The CDR3 runs 15 residues. The V end lost 1 base, the J end lost 5 bases, and 12 bases lay between the germline ends.

V usage is TRBV3-1 and J usage is TRBJ2-1, with 9 bases that match TRBD1. This CDR3 has 14 amino acids. The V gene end was trimmed by 4 bases and the J gene end by 9 bases; junction bases not matched to a gene: 7. The germline V gene has CDR1 LGHDT and CDR2 YNNKEL (reference sequence). The CDR3 DNA follows: TGTGCCAGCAGCCCGGACAGGGGTTCGGTTGAGCAGTTCTTC. Its protein product is CASSPDRGSVEQFF.

The chain links TRBV4-2 to TRBJ2-5; perhaps TRBD2 as D (6 bases). CDR1 LGHNA and CDR2 YNFKEQ come from the germline V gene. The CDR3 covers 15 residues. The V gene lost 0 bases and the J gene lost 7 bases, with 15 bases spanning the gap. This CDR3 reads CASSQDMGGKATQYF. The CDR3 DNA reads as TGTGCCAGCAGCCAAGACATGGGCGGGAAGGCGACCCAGTACTTC.

The rearrangement links TRBV5-1 to TRBJ1-2, with 9 bases aligning to TRBD1. Germline CDR1 is SGHRS and CDR2 is YFSETQ. CDR3 length: 14 amino acids. Trimming cost V 0 bases and J 6 bases; bases outside gene matches: 3. CDR3 amino acids: CASSLEGQGDGYTF. The CDR3 coding sequence is TGCGCCAGCAGCTTGGAGGGACAGGGAGATGGCTACACCTTC. The full variable domain, rest sourced from reference TRBV5-1 and TRBJ1-2, is KAGVTQTPRYLIKTRGQQVTLSCSPISGHRSVSWYQQTPGQGLQFLFEYFSETQRNKGNFPGRFSGRQFSNSRSEMNVSTLELGDSALYLCASSLEGQGDGYTFGSGTRLTVV.

This chain uses TRBV5-1 with TRBJ1-1; D may be TRBD1 (5 bases). V dropped 3 bases and J dropped 0 bases, with 18 bases sitting between them. This CDR3 contains 17 residues. CDR1 is SGHRS, CDR2 YFSETQ, per germline. The CDR3 nucleotides are TGCGCCAGCAGCTCCAGAGGGGCCACCCGCATGAACACTGAAGCTTTCTTT. This encodes CASSSRGATRMNTEAFF.

The V and J genes are TRBV5-4 and TRBJ2-5; 8 bases fit TRBD2. The V gene end was trimmed by 1 base and the J gene end by 5 bases; junction bases not matched to a gene: 7. Germline V gene sequence: CDR1 SGHNT, CDR2 YYREEE (reference sequence). There are 15 residues in the CDR3. CDR3 amino acids: CASSLSGGPRETQYF. The CDR3, as DNA: TGTGCCAGCAGCTTGAGCGGGGGTCCCCGGGAGACCCAGTACTTC.

V gene TRBV7-9 combines with J gene TRBJ2-5; D could derive from TRBD1 or TRBD2 (5 bases each). Trimming took 2 bases from V and 4 from J, leaving 17 bases between them. The CDR3 extends over 16 amino acids. The germline CDR1 and CDR2 sequences are SEHNR and FQNEAQ (reference sequence). CDR3 DNA: TGTGCCAGCAGCTTAAGCTCCCCGAGGGGAGTAGAGACCCAGTACTTC. Protein: CASSLSSPRGVETQYF.

The V and J genes are TRBV2 and TRBJ1-2; D is unresolved. Germline-derived CDR1 and CDR2 are SNHLY and FYNNEI. Trimming removed 4 bases at V and 4 bases at J, with 13 bases between. The length of the CDR3 is 14 residues. DNA for the CDR3: TGTGCCAGCAGTGTGACAAGCCGAGCCTATGGCTACACCTTC. Translated: CASSVTSRAYGYTF.

This chain connects TRBV23-1 to TRBJ2-4; 8 bases agree with TRBD1. TRBV23-1 is an ORF, and what it does is uncertain. Unmatched junction bases numbered 3, after V lost 4 bases and J lost 1 base. CDR3 length: 15 residues. In nucleotides, the CDR3 is TGCGCCAGCAGTCCGGACAGGGACGCCAAAAACATTCAGTACTTC. Amino acid sequence: CASSPDRDAKNIQYF.

The chain recombines TRBV20-1 with TRBJ2-1, with D tentatively TRBD2 (7 bases). CDR1 and CDR2 (germline): DFQATT, SNEGSKA (reference sequence). CDR3 size: 13 residues. V gave up 3 bases and J gave up 6 bases, with 12 bases separating them. As DNA, the CDR3 is TGCAGTGCTAGTGGCGGGGGCATCAATGAGCAGTTCTTC. It codes for CSASGGGINEQFF.

The V gene is TRBV5-4, the J gene TRBJ1-5; 7 bases match TRBD1. The J segment lost 0 bases and the V segment lost 7 bases, leaving 1 base of the junction unmatched. Germline lookup yields CDR1 SGHNT and CDR2 YYREEE (reference sequence). The CDR3 extends over 13 amino acids. The CDR3 protein is CASGTDSNQPQHF. DNA for the CDR3: TGTGCCAGCGGGACAGATAGCAATCAGCCCCAGCATTTT.

This CDR3 is CASSEYLIPGTQYF. In DNA, the CDR3 is TGTGCCAGCAGCGAGTATCTTATTCCAGGGACCCAGTACTTC. The chain recombines TRBV7-2 with TRBJ2-5; D remains unclear. The germline V gene encodes CDR1 SGHTA and CDR2 FQGNSA. Trimming removed 5 bases at V and 7 bases at J, with 17 bases between. CDR3 length: 14 residues. Drawing the rest from reference TRBV7-2 and TRBJ2-5, the complete variable domain is GAGVSQSPSNKVTEKGKDVELRCDPISGHTALYWYRQSLGQGLEFLIYFQGNSAPDKSGLPSDRFSAERTGGSVSTLTIQRTQQEDSAVYLCASSEYLIPGTQYFGPGTRLLVL.

The V and J genes are TRBV5-1 and TRBJ2-5, with no clear D. The CDR3 runs to 16 residues. Trimming removed 4 bases from V and 3 bases from J, with 19 bases in between. The germline V gene encodes CDR1 SGHRS and CDR2 YFSETQ. CDR3 region: CASSKAWTLQKETQYF. CDR3 DNA: TGCGCCAGCAGCAAGGCCTGGACCCTTCAGAAAGAGACCCAGTACTTC.

The J gene is TRBJ1-5, the V gene TRBV28; D gene unclear. CDR3 length: 14 residues. Germline loops: CDR1 MDHEN, CDR2 SYDVKM. Trimming took 6 bases from V and 7 from J, leaving 16 bases between them. The CDR3 DNA sequence: TGTGCCAGCAGCCCCCCCCCACAGTGGCAGCCCCAGCATTTT. Translation: CASSPPPQWQPQHF.

This chain links TRBV3-1 with TRBJ1-6; D uncertain. The ends were cut back, 8 bases at V and 5 bases at J, with 7 bases in the middle. This CDR3 contains 12 residues. Per the germline V gene, CDR1 is LGHDT and CDR2 is YNNKEL (reference sequence). The CDR3 coding sequence is TGTGCCAGCGGGTATAATAATTCACCCCTCCACTTT. It translates to CASGYNNSPLHF.

The V gene is TRBV18, the J gene TRBJ2-4; a possible D gene is TRBD2 (5 bases). Trimming cost V 6 bases and J 0 bases, with 15 bases left between them. This CDR3 has 16 amino acids. Germline CDR1 and CDR2: KGHSH and LQKENI. The CDR3, as DNA: TGTGCCAGCTCCCTGGAGGCAACCTTAGCCAAAAACATTCAGTACTTC. Residues: CASSLEATLAKNIQYF.

This clonotype was detected only once. This chain links TRBV25-1 with TRBJ2-5; the D gene is possibly TRBD1 (6 bases). CDR1 MGHDK and CDR2 SYGVNS come from the germline V gene. V was clipped by 3 bases and J by 1 base, with 12 bases between them. The CDR3 consists of 15 residues. The DNA for the CDR3 is TGTGCCAGCAGTGAGTCGGGACAACCCCAAGAGACCCAGTACTTC. Encoded protein: CASSESGQPQETQYF.

CDR3 sequence reads: CASSLSLGEQFF. CDR3 bases: TGTGCCAGCAGTTTATCCCTTGGTGAGCAGTTCTTC. J is TRBJ2-1 and V is TRBV28; D unclear. Germline V gene lookup returns CDR1 MDHEN and CDR2 SYDVKM. Trimming removed 1 base from V and 9 bases from J, with 7 bases in between. This CDR3 is built from 12 residues.

This chain uses TRBV29-1 with TRBJ2-1; D ambiguous. In germline, CDR1 is SQVTM, CDR2 ANQGSEA. Deletions cut 1 base from V and 2 bases from J, with 3 bases between. CDR3 length: 12 amino acids. The CDR3 region has the DNA TGCAGCGTTGAAGGGCCCTACAATGAGCAGTTCTTC. Encoded protein: CSVEGPYNEQFF.

The chain links TRBV29-1 to TRBJ1-2, with 7 bases lining up with TRBD1. CDR1 is SQVTM and CDR2 is ANQGSEA in the germline V gene. The CDR3 loop spans 17 amino acids. V was pared by 0 bases and J by 3 bases, with 13 bases of the junction left unmatched. CDR3 sequence reads: CSVEEKLDRALDYGYTF. The CDR3 region has the DNA TGCAGCGTTGAAGAGAAACTAGACAGGGCTTTGGACTATGGCTACACCTTC. The entire variable domain, with the rest obtained from reference TRBV29-1 and TRBJ1-2, is as follows: SAVISQKPSRDICQRGTSLTIQCQVDSQVTMMFWYRQQPGQSLTLIATANQGSEATYESGFVIDKFPISRPNLTFSTLTVSNMSPEDSSIYLCSVEEKLDRALDYGYTFGSGTRLTVV.

In DNA, the CDR3 is TGCAGCGCCTTTACCAGCACAGATACGCAGTATTTT. It translates to CSAFTSTDTQYF. V and J are TRBV29-1 and TRBJ2-3; D is ambiguous. The V gene's germline CDR1 is SQVTM and CDR2 ANQGSEA. Deletions cut 7 bases from V and 0 bases from J, with 8 bases between. The CDR3 runs 12 residues.

This sequence joins TRBV18 and TRBJ2-2, with D unclear. CDR1 and CDR2 (germline): KGHSH, LQKENI. The CDR3 runs 14 residues. Trimming took off 0 bases at V and 4 bases at J, with 6 bases between the two ends. CDR3 protein: CASSPPTTTGELFF. Written as DNA, the CDR3 is TGTGCCAGCTCACCACCGACAACCACCGGGGAGCTGTTTTTT.

The CDR3, as DNA: TGTGCCAGCAACAGACAGGGCGGAGAGACCCAGTACTTC. Its protein is CASNRQGGETQYF. The V call is TRBV6-4, the J call TRBJ2-5; TRBD1 matches at 7 bases. In germline, CDR1 is MRHNA, CDR2 SNTAGT. After removal of 7 bases from V and 4 bases from J, the junction contained 6 bases not matched to a gene. There are 13 residues in the CDR3.

The rearrangement links TRBV7-2 to TRBJ2-7, with D possibly TRBD1 on 5 matching bases. Deletions cut 1 base from V and 4 bases from J, with 8 bases between. CDR3 length: 13 residues. Germline V gene lookup returns CDR1 SGHTA and CDR2 FQGNSA. In DNA, the CDR3 is TGTGCCAGCAGCTTAGAGGGGCGATACGAGCAGTACGTC. Residues: CASSLEGRYEQYV.

The CDR3 loop reads CSARPTELNYGYTF. In DNA form, the CDR3 reads TGCAGTGCTAGACCAACAGAGCTTAACTATGGCTACACCTTC. The V call is TRBV20-1, the J call TRBJ1-2; D not resolved. V dropped 2 bases and J dropped 1 base, with 11 bases sitting between them. Germline V CDR1 and CDR2: DFQATT, SNEGSKA (reference sequence). This CDR3 has 14 amino acids.

The CDR3 spells CSVHDTGGPGQFF. The CDR3, as DNA: TGCAGCGTCCATGACACGGGAGGGCCAGGGCAGTTCTTC. V usage is TRBV29-1 and J usage is TRBJ2-1; 8 bases line up with TRBD2. The CDR3 is 13 residues long. The germline CDR1 and CDR2 sequences are SQVTM and ANQGSEA. V was clipped by 6 bases and J by 12 bases; unmatched bases: 13.